This T cell receptor (beta chain) stems from a study of T cells after yellow fever vaccination (dated by TCRdb to the late 2010s). For context, the study as a whole: Libraries from fractions with low cell numbers were prepared with the SMART-Seq v4 Ultra Low Input RNA kit. To track T-cell clones before and after primary and booster YFV17D yellow fever vaccination, bulk TCR alpha and beta repertoires were sequenced longitudinally. Two healthy male donors, one aged 18 to 30 and one aged 30 to 40 years, made up the cohort. Bulk PBMC replicates and cell subsets were isolated from blood drawn at multiple timepoints before and after both primary and secondary immunization. Results the study describes overall, beyond this receptor: After the booster, most clones that had expanded after primary vaccination were detected again (around 95% of CD4 and roughly 86% of CD8), suggesting broad maintenance of memory. A small share of clonotypes was detected in both CD4 and CD8 compartments, with the overlap likely arising from convergent recombination. The study included only a couple of donors, which limits how far the findings can be generalized. Compared with the primary T-cell response, the secondary T-cell response was weaker but faster, peaking on day 5 rather than day 15. Computational filtering was needed because FACS-sorted repertoires could contain abundant contaminating clonotypes from the bulk population.

The sequencer listed for this sample is Illumina NovaSeq 6000. TCR cDNA was made using 5'RACE template switching, a step that added a universal primer site and unique molecular identifiers. Priming for cDNA synthesis came from both the TCR alpha and TCR beta constant segments. Library amplification involved two PCR steps, and the second step added sample barcodes and sequencing adapters. Sequencing of libraries was done on Illumina HiSeq 2500 (2x100 bp) or NovaSeq (2x150 bp). Under the source paper's analysis protocol: Reads were demultiplexed and collapsed into UMI consensus sequences with MIGEC, and V(D)J alignment was performed with MiXCR. Vaccine-responding clonotypes were defined with edgeR using replicate PBMC samples, requiring FDR below 0.01 and a log2 fold change above 5 up to day 15. CD4 or CD8 identity was assigned to each bulk clonotype according to whether the clonotype was present at higher abundance in the sequenced CD4 repertoire or the sequenced CD8 repertoire. TCRdb redid the processing of the public reads, applying fastp at Q25 and MiXCR, and retained in-frame beta chains. Duplicate CDR3 protein sequences are folded into a single record with the most common DNA and genes. The V and J calls were determined by TCRdb, not by the authors. This sample is represented by about 220,000 distinct CDR3 sequences; less than 3.5% of them were singletons. Around 3.2% of the sample is in the top ten clones.

Including the terminal cysteine and phenylalanine, the CDR3 comprises 17 residues. The read is trimmed to its CDR3 DNA, 51 bases read in frame from base 1. V and J are trimmed by 7 bases and 7 bases, and the gene matches miss 15 bases of the junction. From the germline V gene, CDR1 is SGHRS and CDR2 is YFSETQ. The sample's treatment or condition label, in plain terms: live attenuated yellow fever vaccine strain. PBMCs were isolated from peripheral blood using a standard Ficoll-Paque protocol. Dynabeads CD4 and CD8 positive selection kits were used to isolate the CD4 and CD8 T-cell fractions. TriZol was used to extract RNA from bulk PBMCs, from CD4 and CD8 fractions, and from dextramer-positive and dextramer-negative fractions. Ten or more counts support this clonotype. Its binding antigen is unknown. No base-level quality is on record; no much larger clone is a single base apart.

The material sequenced was CD4+ T cells sorted from PBMCs, taken 10 days after the yellow fever booster vaccination. The origin of this receptor is a young man who received the YFV17D yellow fever vaccine. The V and J genes are TRBV5-1 and TRBJ2-3, with 13 bases aligning to TRBD2. The CDR3 protein sequence reads: CASFSTSGGADVNTQYF. The DNA sequence is as follows: TGCGCCAGCTTTTCAACTAGCGGGGGGGCCGATGTGAATACGCAGTATTTT.